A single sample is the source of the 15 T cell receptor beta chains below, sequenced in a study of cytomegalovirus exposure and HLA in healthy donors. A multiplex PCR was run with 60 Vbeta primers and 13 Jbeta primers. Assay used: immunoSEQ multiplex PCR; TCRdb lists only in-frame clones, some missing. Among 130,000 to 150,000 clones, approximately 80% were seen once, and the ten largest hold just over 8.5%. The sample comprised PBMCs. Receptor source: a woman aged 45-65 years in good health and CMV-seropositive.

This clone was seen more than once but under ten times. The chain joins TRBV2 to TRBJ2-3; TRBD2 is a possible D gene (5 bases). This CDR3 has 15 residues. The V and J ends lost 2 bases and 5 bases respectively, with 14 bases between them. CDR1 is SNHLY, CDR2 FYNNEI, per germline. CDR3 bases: TGTGCCAGCAGTGAATCCACCCCCCGGGAAGATACGCAGTATTTT. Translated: CASSESTPREDTQYF.

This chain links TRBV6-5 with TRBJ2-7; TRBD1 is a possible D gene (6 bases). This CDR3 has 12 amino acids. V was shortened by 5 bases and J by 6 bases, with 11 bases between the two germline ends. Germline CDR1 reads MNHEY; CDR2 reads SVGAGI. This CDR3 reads CASSAAGVEQYF. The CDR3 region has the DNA TGTGCCAGCAGTGCCGCAGGGGTCGAGCAGTACTTC.

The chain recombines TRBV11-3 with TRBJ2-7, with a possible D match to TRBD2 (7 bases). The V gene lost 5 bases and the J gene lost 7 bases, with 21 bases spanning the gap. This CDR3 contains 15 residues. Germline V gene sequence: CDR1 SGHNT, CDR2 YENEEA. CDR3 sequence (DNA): TGTGCCAGCAGCCGAGGGGGGGGGCCACAGATGGAGCAGTACTTC. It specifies CASSRGGGPQMEQYF.

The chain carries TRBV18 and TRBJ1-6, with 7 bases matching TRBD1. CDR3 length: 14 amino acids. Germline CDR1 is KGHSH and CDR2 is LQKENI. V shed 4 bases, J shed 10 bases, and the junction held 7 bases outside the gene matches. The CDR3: CASSLDRVGSPLHF. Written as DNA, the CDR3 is TGTGCCAGCTCACTCGACAGGGTCGGCTCACCCCTCCACTTT.

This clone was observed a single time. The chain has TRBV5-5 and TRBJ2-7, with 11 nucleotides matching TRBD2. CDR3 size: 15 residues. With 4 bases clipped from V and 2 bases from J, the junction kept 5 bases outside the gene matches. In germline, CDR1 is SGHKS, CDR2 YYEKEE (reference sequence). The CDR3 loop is CASSPTSGGTYEQYF. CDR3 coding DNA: TGTGCCAGCAGCCCCACTAGCGGGGGAACCTACGAGCAGTACTTC.

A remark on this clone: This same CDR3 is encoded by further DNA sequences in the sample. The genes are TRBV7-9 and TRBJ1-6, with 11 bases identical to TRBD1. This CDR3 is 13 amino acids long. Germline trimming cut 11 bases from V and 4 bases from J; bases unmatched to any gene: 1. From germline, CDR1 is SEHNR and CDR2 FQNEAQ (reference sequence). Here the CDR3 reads CAGQGAYNSPLHF. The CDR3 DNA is TGTGCCGGACAGGGGGCATATAATTCACCCCTCCACTTT.

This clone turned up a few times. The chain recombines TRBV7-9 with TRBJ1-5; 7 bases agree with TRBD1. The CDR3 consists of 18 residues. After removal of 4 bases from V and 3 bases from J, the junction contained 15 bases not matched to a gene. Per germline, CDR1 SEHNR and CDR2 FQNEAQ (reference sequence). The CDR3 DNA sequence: TGTGCCAGCAGCTCCTCTATCTTAACGGGGACAGTCAATCAGCCCCAGCATTTT. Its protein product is CASSSSILTGTVNQPQHF.

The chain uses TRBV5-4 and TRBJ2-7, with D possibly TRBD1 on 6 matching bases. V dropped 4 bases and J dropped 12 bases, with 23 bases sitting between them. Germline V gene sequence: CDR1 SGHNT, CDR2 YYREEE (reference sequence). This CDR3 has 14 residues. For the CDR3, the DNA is TGTGCCAGCAGCCGCTGGACAGCGACCGCGACCGCGTACTTC. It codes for CASSRWTATATAYF.

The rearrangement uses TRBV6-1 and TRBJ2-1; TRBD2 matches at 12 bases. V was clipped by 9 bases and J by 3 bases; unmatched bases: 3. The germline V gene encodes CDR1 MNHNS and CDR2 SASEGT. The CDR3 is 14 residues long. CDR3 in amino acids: CASRTSGDYNEQFF. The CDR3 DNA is TGTGCCAGTAGGACTAGCGGGGACTACAATGAGCAGTTCTTC.

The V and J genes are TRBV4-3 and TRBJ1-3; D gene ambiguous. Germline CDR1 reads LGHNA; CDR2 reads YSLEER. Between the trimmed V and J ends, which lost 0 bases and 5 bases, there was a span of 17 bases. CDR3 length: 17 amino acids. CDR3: CASSQDPGFGDRNTIYF. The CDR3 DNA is TGCGCCAGCAGCCAAGACCCTGGTTTCGGGGATCGAAACACCATATATTTT.

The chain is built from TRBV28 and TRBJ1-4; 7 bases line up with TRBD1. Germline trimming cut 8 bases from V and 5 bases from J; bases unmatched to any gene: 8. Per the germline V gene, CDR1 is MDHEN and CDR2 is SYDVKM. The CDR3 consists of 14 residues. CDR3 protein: CASGAGTENEKLFF. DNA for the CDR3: TGTGCCAGCGGAGCCGGGACAGAGAATGAAAAACTGTTTTTT.

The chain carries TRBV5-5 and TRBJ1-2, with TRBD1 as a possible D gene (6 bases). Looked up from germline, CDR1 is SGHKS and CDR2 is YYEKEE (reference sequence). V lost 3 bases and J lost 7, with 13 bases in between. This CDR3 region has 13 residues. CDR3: CASSSGTTLGYTF. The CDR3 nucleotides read TGTGCCAGCAGCTCCGGGACAACTCTTGGCTACACCTTC.

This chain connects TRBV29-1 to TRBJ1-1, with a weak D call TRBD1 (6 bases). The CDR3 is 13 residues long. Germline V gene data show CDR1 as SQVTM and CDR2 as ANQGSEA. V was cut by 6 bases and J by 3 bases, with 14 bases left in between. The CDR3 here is CSVFTGQHTEAFF. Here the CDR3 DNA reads TGCAGCGTATTTACGGGACAACACACTGAAGCTTTCTTT.

CDR3 protein: CASSVVVFGQGNEKLFF. The DNA of the CDR3 is TGTGCCAGCAGCGTTGTTGTCTTCGGACAGGGAAACGAAAAACTGTTTTTT. The J gene is TRBJ1-4, the V gene TRBV7-2; 8 nucleotides agree with TRBD1. The CDR3 sequence is 17 residues long. Unmatched junction bases numbered 16, after V lost 5 bases and J lost 8 bases. Germline V gene sequence: CDR1 SGHTA, CDR2 FQGNSA.

CDR3 DNA: TGTGCCAGCAGTCCGGGACAGGCTACAGATACGCAGTATTTT. It yields the protein CASSPGQATDTQYF. V usage is TRBV6-5 and J usage is TRBJ2-3, with 8 bases that match TRBD1. There are 14 residues in the CDR3. Trimming took 5 bases from V and 3 from J; bases not matched to a gene: 4. Per germline, CDR1 MNHEY and CDR2 SVGAGI.